Following are 3 T cell receptor beta chains from one sample sequenced in a study of blood T cell repertoires in COVID-19. Measured with immunoSEQ multiplex PCR; TCRdb has only the in-frame clones, and not every one. The sample carries approximately 300,000 clones, 70% to 90% recorded once. The sample taken for sequencing was peripheral blood. These receptors originate from a woman between 45 and 65 years old with active or convalescent COVID-19.

The V and J genes are TRBV6-1 and TRBJ2-7; 9 nucleotides agree with TRBD2. This CDR3 comprises 19 residues. Germline V gene data show CDR1 as MNHNS and CDR2 as SASEGT. V gave up 2 bases and J gave up 4 bases; unmatched junction bases: 18. CDR3 region: CASSEQGLRGRLAAYEQYF. The CDR3, as DNA: TGTGCCAGCAGTGAACAAGGGTTAAGAGGGAGACTAGCGGCTTACGAGCAGTACTTC.

CDR3 residues: CASSTFPSGTGTYGYTF. CDR3 DNA sequence: TGTGCCAGTAGTACCTTTCCATCCGGGACAGGGACCTATGGCTACACCTTC. The rearrangement uses TRBV19 and TRBJ1-2; 9 nucleotides match TRBD1. Germline CDR1 LNHDA, CDR2 SQIVND (reference sequence). V dropped 4 bases and J dropped 4; count of bases not matched to a gene: 13. The CDR3 loop spans 17 amino acids.

The chain links TRBV27 to TRBJ1-1, with D possibly being TRBD1 (5 bases). The CDR3 spans 16 residues. Trimming removed 6 bases from V and 6 bases from J, with 23 bases in between. The V gene's germline CDR1 is MNHEY and CDR2 SMNVEV (reference sequence). CDR3 sequence: CASRPRQWGHEAEAFF. The CDR3 DNA follows: TGTGCCAGCAGACCCCGACAGTGGGGCCATGAAGCTGAAGCTTTCTTT.